This TCR beta chain was identified during a study of blood T cell repertoires in COVID-19. Study-wide background: The samples span acute and convalescent COVID-19 from the United States, Italy and Spain. The analysed material was cDNA or gDNA that came from T cells, B-cell-depleted T cells, or PBMCs.

Germline CDR1 reads LGHDT; CDR2 reads YNNKEL (reference sequence). V was clipped by 4 bases and J by 0 bases, with 11 bases between them. The CDR3 has 15 amino acids. In the study's own analysis: Quantification of nucleated cells was approximated via reference gene primer amplification. Libraries were prepared by immunoSEQ multiplex PCR; TCRdb keeps only in-frame clonotypes and omits some of them. V and J calls and clone size are copied from that table; D and trimming were computed from the DNA. The profile shows around 70,000 clones, 65% to 80% of them singletons. J is TRBJ2-3 and V is TRBV3-1 (or the pseudogene TRBV3-2), with a tentative D call TRBD1 (5 bases). Sample: peripheral blood. The TCR sequence derives from a human donor in a cohort sampled during active COVID-19. CDR3 in amino acids: CASSPTVSSTDTQYF. The CDR3 DNA reads TGTGCCAGCAGCCCGACAGTCTCTAGCACAGATACGCAGTATTTT.